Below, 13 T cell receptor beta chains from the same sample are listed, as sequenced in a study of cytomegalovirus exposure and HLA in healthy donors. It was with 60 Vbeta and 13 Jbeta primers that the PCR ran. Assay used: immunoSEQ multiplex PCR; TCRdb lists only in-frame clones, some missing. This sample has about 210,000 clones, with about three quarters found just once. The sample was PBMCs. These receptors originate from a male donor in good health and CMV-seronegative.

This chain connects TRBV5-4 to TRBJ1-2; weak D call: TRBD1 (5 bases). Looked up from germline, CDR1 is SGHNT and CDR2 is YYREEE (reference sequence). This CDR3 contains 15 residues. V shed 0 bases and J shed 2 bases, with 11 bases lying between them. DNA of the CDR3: TGTGCCAGCAGCTTGGCCATGAACAGGAACTATGGCTACACCTTC. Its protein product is CASSLAMNRNYGYTF.

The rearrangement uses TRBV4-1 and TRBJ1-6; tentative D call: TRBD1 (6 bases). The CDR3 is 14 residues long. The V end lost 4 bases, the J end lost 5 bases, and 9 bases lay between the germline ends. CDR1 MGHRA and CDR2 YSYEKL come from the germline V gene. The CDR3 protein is CASSRDRNNSPLHF. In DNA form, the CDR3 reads TGCGCCAGCAGCCGCGACAGGAATAATTCACCCCTCCACTTT.

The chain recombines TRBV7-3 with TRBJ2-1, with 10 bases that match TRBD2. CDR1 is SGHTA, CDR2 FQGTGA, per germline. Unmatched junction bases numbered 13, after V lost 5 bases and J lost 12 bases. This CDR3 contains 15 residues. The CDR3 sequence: CASSPSGGANFGQFF. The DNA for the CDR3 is TGTGCCAGCAGCCCGAGCGGGGGGGCAAACTTTGGGCAGTTCTTC.

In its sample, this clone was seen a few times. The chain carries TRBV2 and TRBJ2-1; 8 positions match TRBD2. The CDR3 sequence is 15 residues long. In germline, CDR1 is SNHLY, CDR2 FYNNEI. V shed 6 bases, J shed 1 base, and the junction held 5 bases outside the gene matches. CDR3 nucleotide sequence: TGTGCCAGCAGCCCCGAGCGGGGGTCCTACAATGAGCAGTTCTTC. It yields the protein CASSPERGSYNEQFF.

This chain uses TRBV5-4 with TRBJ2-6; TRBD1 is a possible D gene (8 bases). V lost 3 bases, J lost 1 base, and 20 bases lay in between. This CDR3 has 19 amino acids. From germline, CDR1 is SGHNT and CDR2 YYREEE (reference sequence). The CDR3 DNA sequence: TGTGCCAGCAGCTCTAGGACAGGGAGGGAACTATCTGGGGCCAACGTCCTGACTTTC. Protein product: CASSSRTGRELSGANVLTF. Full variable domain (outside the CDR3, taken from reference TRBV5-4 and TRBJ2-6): ETGVTQSPTHLIKTRGQQVTLRCSSQSGHNTVSWYQQALGQGPQFIFQYYREEENGRGNFPPRFSGLQFPNYSSELNVNALELDDSALYLCASSSRTGRELSGANVLTFGAGSRLTVL.

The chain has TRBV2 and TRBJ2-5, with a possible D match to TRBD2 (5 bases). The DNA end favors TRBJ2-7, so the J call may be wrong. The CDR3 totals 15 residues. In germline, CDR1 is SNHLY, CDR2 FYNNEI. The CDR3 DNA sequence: TGTGCCAGCAGCGTTACCTTCATGGGCAGCGGCGAGCAGTACTTC. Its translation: CASSVTFMGSGEQYF.

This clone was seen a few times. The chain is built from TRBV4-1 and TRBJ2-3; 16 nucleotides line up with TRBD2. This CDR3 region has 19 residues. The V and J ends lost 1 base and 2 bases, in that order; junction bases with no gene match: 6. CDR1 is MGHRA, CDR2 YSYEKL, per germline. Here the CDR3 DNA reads TGCGCCAGCAGCCAAGGGGGACTAGCGGGGGGGACGGCCACAGATACGCAGTATTTT. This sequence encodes CASSQGGLAGGTATDTQYF.

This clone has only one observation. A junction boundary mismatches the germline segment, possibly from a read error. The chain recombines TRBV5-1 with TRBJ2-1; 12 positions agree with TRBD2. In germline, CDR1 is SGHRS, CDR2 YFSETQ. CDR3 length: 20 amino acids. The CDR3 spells CTSSADGLAGSLSSYNEQFF. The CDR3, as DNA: TGCACCAGCAGCGCGGACGGACTAGCGGGAAGCTTAAGCTCCTACAATGAGCAGTTCTTC. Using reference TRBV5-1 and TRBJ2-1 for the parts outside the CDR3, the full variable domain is KAGVTQTPRYLIKTRGQQVTLSCSPISGHRSVSWYQQTPGQGLQFLFEYFSETQRNKGNFPGRFSGRQFSNSRSEMNVSTLELGDSALYLCTSSADGLAGSLSSYNEQFFGPGTRLTVL.

The CDR3 DNA reads TGTGCCAGCAGCTTGACCCTAGAGGAGCAGTACTTC. Translating gives CASSLTLEEQYF. The chain recombines TRBV7-2 with TRBJ2-7; D is ambiguous. Trimming removed 3 bases at V and 7 bases at J, with 10 bases between. CDR3 size: 12 residues. CDR1 and CDR2 from the germline V gene are SGHTA and FQGNSA.

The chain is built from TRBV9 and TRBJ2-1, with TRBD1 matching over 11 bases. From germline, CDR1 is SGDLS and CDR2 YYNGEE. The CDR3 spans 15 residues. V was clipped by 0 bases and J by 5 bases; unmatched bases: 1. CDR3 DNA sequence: TGTGCCAGCAGCGTAGGGGGACAGGGGGACAATGAGCAGTTCTTC. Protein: CASSVGGQGDNEQFF.

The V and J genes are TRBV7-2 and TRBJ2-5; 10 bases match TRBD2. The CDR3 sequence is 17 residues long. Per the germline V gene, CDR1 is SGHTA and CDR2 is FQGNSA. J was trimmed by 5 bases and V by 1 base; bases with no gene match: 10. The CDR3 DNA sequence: TGTGCCAGCAGCTTAGGACAGCGGGGGGGCCGCGGGGAGACCCAGTACTTC. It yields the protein CASSLGQRGGRGETQYF.

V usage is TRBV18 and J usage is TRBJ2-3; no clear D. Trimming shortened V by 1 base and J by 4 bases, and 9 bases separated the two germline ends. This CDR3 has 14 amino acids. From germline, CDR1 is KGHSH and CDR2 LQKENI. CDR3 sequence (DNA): TGTGCCAGCTCACCACGGGCAGGCTCAGATACGCAGTATTTT. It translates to CASSPRAGSDTQYF.

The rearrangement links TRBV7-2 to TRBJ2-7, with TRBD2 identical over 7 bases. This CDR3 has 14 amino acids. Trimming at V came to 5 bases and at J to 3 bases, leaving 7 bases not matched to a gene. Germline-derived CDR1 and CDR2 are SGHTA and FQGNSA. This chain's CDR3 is CASSPSGAGYEQYF. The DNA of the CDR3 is TGTGCCAGCAGCCCCAGCGGGGCGGGCTACGAGCAGTACTTC.